These 8 T cell receptor beta chains were sequenced from one sample in a study of T cells after yellow fever vaccination (dated by TCRdb to 2018 to 2020). The library was produced with 5' RACE. This sample was sequenced with an Illumina HiSeq 2500. Clones were called with MiXCR by TCRdb after fastp trimmed the public reads at Q25, and only in-frame beta chains were retained. Here each entry gathers all rows of one CDR3 protein and keeps the most common genes and DNA. The sample table contains about 330,000 distinct CDR3 sequences; only one count was recorded for roughly 6.8% of them. The ten biggest clones cover 18% of the sample. The treatment or condition label here, explained by the study, means: live attenuated yellow fever vaccine strain. The specimen was PBMCs, collected approximately 40 days after the first yellow fever vaccination. Receptor source: a man between 18 and 29 years old who received the YFV17D yellow fever vaccine.

This clonotype was observed many times. The chain couples TRBV7-2 to TRBJ1-1, with D perhaps TRBD1 (5 bases). CDR1 is SGHTA, CDR2 FQGNSA, per germline. The CDR3 runs to 12 residues. V lost 5 bases to trimming and J lost 7 bases, with 11 bases between them. CDR3: CASSDRDGEAFF. As DNA, the CDR3 is TGTGCCAGCAGCGACCGGGACGGTGAAGCTTTCTTT.

In its sample, this clonotype was seen a few times. The CDR3 bases are TGTGCCAGCAGCTTGGGGACTCGGGGGGCGCTGACCGGGGAGCTGTTTTTT. Translating it yields CASSLGTRGALTGELFF. The rearrangement links TRBV5-4 to TRBJ2-2; perhaps TRBD2 as D (7 bases). CDR1 SGHNT and CDR2 YYREEE come from the germline V gene (reference sequence). The V end lost 0 bases, the J end lost 5 bases, and 17 bases lay between the germline ends. CDR3 length: 17 amino acids.

The sample holds a few counts of this clonotype. The chain combines TRBV12-5 with TRBJ1-1; no firm D call. Trimming removed 5 bases at V and 11 bases at J, with 18 bases between. The length of the CDR3 is 13 residues. Germline V gene sequence: CDR1 LGHNT, CDR2 FRNRAP. The CDR3 protein is CASGLQTESEAFF. The CDR3 nucleotides read TGTGCTAGTGGTCTTCAGACCGAGAGCGAGGCTTTCTTT.

V gene TRBV6-2 or TRBV6-3 combines with J gene TRBJ2-5, with 10 bases aligning to TRBD2. The CDR3 consists of 14 residues. Per the germline V gene, CDR1 is MNHEY and CDR2 is SVGEGT. J was trimmed by 2 bases and V by 7 bases; bases with no gene match: 4. CDR3 bases: TGTGCCAGCACGGCTAGCGGGGGACAAGAGACCCAGTACTTC. Translated: CASTASGGQETQYF.

In its sample, this clonotype was seen a few times. J is TRBJ1-2 and V is TRBV29-1; 9 nucleotides line up with TRBD1. The germline CDR1 and CDR2 sequences are SQVTM and ANQGSEA. Trimming removed 4 bases from V and 2 bases from J; junction bases left unmatched: 11. The CDR3 runs 16 residues. The CDR3 protein is CSVGASQGAGNYGYTF. CDR3 nucleotide sequence: TGCAGCGTTGGCGCTTCACAGGGGGCTGGGAACTATGGCTACACCTTC. The complete variable domain, with remaining parts taken from reference TRBV29-1 and TRBJ1-2, reads SAVISQKPSRDICQRGTSLTIQCQVDSQVTMMFWYRQQPGQSLTLIATANQGSEATYESGFVIDKFPISRPNLTFSTLTVSNMSPEDSSIYLCSVGASQGAGNYGYTFGSGTRLTVV.

V gene TRBV20-1 combines with J gene TRBJ2-1; the D is unclear. In germline, CDR1 is DFQATT, CDR2 SNEGSKA (reference sequence). The CDR3 extends over 12 amino acids. V was shortened by 6 bases and J by 10 bases, with 16 bases between the two germline ends. CDR3 protein: CSAILSGKEQFF. CDR3 sequence (DNA): TGCAGTGCGATTCTGTCGGGCAAGGAGCAGTTCTTC.

This clonotype was found a few times. This sequence joins TRBV20-1 and TRBJ2-1; possible D gene TRBD1, 6 bases. CDR3 length: 12 residues. CDR1 is DFQATT and CDR2 is SNEGSKA in the germline V gene (reference sequence). V shed 5 bases and J shed 8 bases, with 13 bases lying between them. The CDR3 coding sequence is TGCAGTGCTCGACAGGCAGGCGATGAGCAGTTCTTC. Translation: CSARQAGDEQFF.

V usage is TRBV3-1 and J usage is TRBJ1-6; 7 bases are a match to TRBD1. The V and J ends lost 6 bases and 5 bases, in that order; junction bases with no gene match: 7. The CDR3 consists of 15 residues. Germline V gene data show CDR1 as LGHDT and CDR2 as YNNKEL (reference sequence). DNA of the CDR3: TGTGCCAGCAGACGCCGGGACAGCGATAATTCACCCCTCCACTTT. Translating it yields CASRRRDSDNSPLHF.